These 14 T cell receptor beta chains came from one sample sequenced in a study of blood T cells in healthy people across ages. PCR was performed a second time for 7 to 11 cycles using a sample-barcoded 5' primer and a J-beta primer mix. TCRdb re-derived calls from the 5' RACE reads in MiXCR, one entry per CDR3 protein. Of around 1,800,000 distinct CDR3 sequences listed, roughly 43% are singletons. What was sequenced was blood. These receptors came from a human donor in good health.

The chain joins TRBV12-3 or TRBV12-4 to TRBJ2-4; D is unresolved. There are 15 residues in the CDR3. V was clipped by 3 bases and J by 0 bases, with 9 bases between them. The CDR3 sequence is CASSLRELAKNIQYF. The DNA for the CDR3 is TGTGCCAGCAGTTTGCGAGAGCTAGCCAAAAACATTCAGTACTTC.

The CDR3 bases are TGCAGCGCCGCCGCGGGGGGGGACACTGAAGCTTTCTTT. Translated: CSAAAGGDTEAFF. The chain couples TRBV29-1 to TRBJ1-1; tentative D call: TRBD1 (5 bases). CDR3 size: 13 residues. Trimming removed 7 bases at V and 3 bases at J, with 15 bases between. Per germline, CDR1 SQVTM and CDR2 ANQGSEA. Full variable domain (remainder filled in from reference TRBV29-1 and TRBJ1-1): SAVISQKPSRDICQRGTSLTIQCQVDSQVTMMFWYRQQPGQSLTLIATANQGSEATYESGFVIDKFPISRPNLTFSTLTVSNMSPEDSSIYLCSAAAGGDTEAFFGQGTRLTVV.

This chain's CDR3 is CASSLNRGEPAFF. CDR3 coding DNA: TGCGCCAGCAGTCTTAACAGGGGCGAACCGGCTTTCTTT. The J gene is TRBJ1-1, the V gene TRBV4-3; the match to TRBD1 covers 7 bases. This CDR3 has 13 residues. CDR1 is LGHNA and CDR2 is YSLEER in the germline V gene. Trimming cost V 6 bases and J 11 bases; bases outside gene matches: 12.

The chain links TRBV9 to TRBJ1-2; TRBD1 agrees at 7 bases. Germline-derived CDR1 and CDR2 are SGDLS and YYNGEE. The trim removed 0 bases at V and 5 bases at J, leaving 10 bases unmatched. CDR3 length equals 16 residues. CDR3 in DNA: TGTGCCAGCAGCGTAGTAAGGGGGCCTGTCCCTTATGGCTACACCTTC. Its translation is CASSVVRGPVPYGYTF.

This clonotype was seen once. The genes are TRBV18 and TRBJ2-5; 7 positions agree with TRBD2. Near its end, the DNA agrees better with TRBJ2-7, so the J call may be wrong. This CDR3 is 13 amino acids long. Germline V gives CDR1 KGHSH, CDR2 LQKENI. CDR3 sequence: CASSDRGGVEQYF. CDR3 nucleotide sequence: TGTGCCAGCTCGGATCGGGGAGGGGTCGAGCAGTACTTC.

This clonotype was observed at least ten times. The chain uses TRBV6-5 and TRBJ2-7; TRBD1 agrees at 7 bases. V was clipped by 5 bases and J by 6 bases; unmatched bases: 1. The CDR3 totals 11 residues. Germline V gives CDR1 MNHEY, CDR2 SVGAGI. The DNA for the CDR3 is TGTGCCAGCAGTACAGGGGTCGAGCAGTACTTC. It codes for CASSTGVEQYF.

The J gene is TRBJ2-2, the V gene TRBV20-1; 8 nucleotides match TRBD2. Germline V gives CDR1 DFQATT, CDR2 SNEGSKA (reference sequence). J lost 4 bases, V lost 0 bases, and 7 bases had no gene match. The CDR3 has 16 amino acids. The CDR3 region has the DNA TGCAGTGCTAGAGATCCCGGGGGGGCTGGCACCGGGGAGCTGTTTTTT. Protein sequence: CSARDPGGAGTGELFF.

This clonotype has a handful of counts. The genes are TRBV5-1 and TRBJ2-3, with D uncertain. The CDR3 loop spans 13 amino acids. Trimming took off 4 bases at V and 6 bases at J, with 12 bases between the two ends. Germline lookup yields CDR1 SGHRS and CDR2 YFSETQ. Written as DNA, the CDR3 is TGCGCCAGCAGCCGTTCGACCACGGATACGCAGTATTTT. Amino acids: CASSRSTTDTQYF.

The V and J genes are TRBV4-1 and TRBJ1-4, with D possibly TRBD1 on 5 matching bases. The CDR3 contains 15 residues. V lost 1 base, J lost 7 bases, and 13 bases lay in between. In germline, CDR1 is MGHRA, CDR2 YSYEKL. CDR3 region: CASSQVGVASEKLFF. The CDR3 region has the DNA TGCGCCAGCAGCCAAGTGGGGGTGGCTAGTGAAAAACTGTTTTTT.

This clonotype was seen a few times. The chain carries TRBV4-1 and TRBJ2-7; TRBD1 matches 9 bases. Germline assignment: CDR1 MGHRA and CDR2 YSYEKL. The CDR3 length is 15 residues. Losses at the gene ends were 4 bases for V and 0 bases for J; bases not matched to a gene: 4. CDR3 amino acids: CASSPGTGRSYEQYF. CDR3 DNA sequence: TGCGCCAGCAGCCCGGGGACAGGGCGCTCCTACGAGCAGTACTTC.

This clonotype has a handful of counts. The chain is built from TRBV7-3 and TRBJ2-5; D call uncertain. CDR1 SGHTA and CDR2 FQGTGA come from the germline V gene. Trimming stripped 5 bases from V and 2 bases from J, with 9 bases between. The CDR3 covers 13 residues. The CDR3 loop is CASSPKVQETQYF. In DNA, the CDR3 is TGTGCCAGCAGCCCAAAGGTGCAAGAGACCCAGTACTTC.

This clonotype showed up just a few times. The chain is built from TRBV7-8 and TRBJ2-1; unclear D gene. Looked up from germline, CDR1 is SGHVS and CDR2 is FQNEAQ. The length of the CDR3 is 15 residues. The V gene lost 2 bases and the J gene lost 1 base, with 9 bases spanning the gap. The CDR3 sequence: CASSLPRPSYNEQFF. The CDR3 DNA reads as TGTGCCAGCAGCTTACCGCGACCGTCCTACAATGAGCAGTTCTTC.

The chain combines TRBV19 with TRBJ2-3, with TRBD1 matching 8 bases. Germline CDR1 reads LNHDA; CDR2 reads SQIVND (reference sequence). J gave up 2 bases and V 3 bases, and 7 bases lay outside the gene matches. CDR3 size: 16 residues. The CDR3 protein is CASSIGQGLNTDTQYF. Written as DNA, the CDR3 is TGTGCCAGTAGTATTGGACAGGGACTTAACACAGATACGCAGTATTTT.

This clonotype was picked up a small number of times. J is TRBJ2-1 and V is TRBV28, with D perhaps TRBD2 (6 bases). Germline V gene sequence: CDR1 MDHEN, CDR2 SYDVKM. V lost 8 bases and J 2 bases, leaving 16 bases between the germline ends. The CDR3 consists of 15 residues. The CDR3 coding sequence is TGTGCCAGCTCCCGGATGGGAGGAACCTACAATGAGCAGTTCTTC. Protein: CASSRMGGTYNEQFF.